The 4 T cell receptor beta chains given below trace back to one sample, sequenced in a study of T-cell memory formation after mild COVID-19. TCRdb passed the 5' RACE reads through MiXCR, listing each CDR3 protein once. Of under 250,000 distinct CDR3 sequences listed, 27% are singletons. The sequencing sample was made of PBMCs or a T cell subset sorted from them (not recorded which). The receptors come from an adult woman who had mild COVID-19 (a few samples of this study predate the infection). Cell type and time point are not known.

This chain uses TRBV6-5 with TRBJ1-1; D ambiguous. The germline V gene has CDR1 MNHEY and CDR2 SVGAGI. The CDR3 has 13 amino acids. V was trimmed by 6 bases and J by 4 bases, leaving 12 bases between them. CDR3 nucleotide sequence: TGTGCCAGCAGCCGAGTGGGCGGCACTGAAGCTTTCTTT. It codes for CASSRVGGTEAFF.

V and J are TRBV11-3 and TRBJ2-3, with TRBD2 matching 10 bases. Germline CDR1 is SGHNT and CDR2 is YENEEA. With 10 bases clipped from V and 2 bases from J, the junction kept 3 bases outside the gene matches. CDR3 size: 13 residues. CDR3 residues: CATTSGTTDTQYF. CDR3 in DNA: TGTGCCACTACTAGCGGGACCACAGATACGCAGTATTTT.

This clonotype was seen a handful of times. The chain carries TRBV11-2 and TRBJ2-2, with 9 bases identical to TRBD2. The V gene's germline CDR1 is SGHAT and CDR2 FQNNGV. V lost 0 bases, J lost 4 bases, and 15 bases stayed unmatched. The CDR3 has 20 residues. In nucleotides, the CDR3 is TGTGCCAGCAGCTTAGAGCCCCCAGGGGCGGGGGGGCCTGGCACCGGGGAGCTGTTTTTT. Encoded protein: CASSLEPPGAGGPGTGELFF.

This clonotype appeared a few times. The V call is TRBV9, the J call TRBJ2-5, with D maybe TRBD2 (6 bases). The CDR3 has 14 residues. CDR1 and CDR2 (germline): SGDLS, YYNGEE. Trimming cost V 4 bases and J 1 base, with 11 bases left between them. Written as DNA, the CDR3 is TGTGCCAGCAGCTCCGGGACTGCCCAAGAGACCCAGTACTTC. Encoded protein: CASSSGTAQETQYF. Filled out from reference TRBV9 and TRBJ2-5, the complete variable domain reads DSGVTQTPKHLITATGQRVTLRCSPRSGDLSVYWYQQSLDQGLQFLIQYYNGEERAKGNILERFSAQQFPDLHSELNLSSLELGDSALYFCASSSGTAQETQYFGPGTRLLVL.